The rows below give T cell receptor beta chains drawn from one sample of a study of blood T cell repertoires in COVID-19. Sequencing used immunoSEQ multiplex PCR; TCRdb keeps in-frame clones, though not all of them. This table holds 150,000 to 200,000 clones, over 65% found once. Sequencing input: peripheral blood. The receptors come from a woman aged 80 or over with acute or convalescent COVID-19. The CDR3 runs from the conserved cysteine through the conserved F or W. A D gene is named only where the DNA matches it firmly. Rows give clone size only sometimes, using once, few, many, or a class for an expanded clone.

. | . | TRBJ2-5 | TRBV5-8 | CASRIYSAQETQYF | TGTGCCAGCAGGATTTACAGTGCCCAAGAGACCCAGTACTTC
many | . | TRBJ2-1 | TRBV24-1 | CATSGQGIYNEQFF | TGTGCCACCAGTGGGCAGGGCATATACAATGAGCAGTTCTTC
. | TRBD2 | TRBJ2-1 | TRBV25-1 | CASSGFSGRAHEQFF | TGTGCCAGCAGTGGGTTTAGCGGGAGGGCCCATGAGCAGTTCTTC
. | . | TRBJ2-7 | TRBV9 | CASSVEGYEQYF | TGTGCCAGCAGCGTTGAGGGCTACGAGCAGTACTTC
many | . | TRBJ2-5 | TRBV7-8 | CASSLLGGPETQYF | TGTGCCAGCAGCTTATTAGGGGGTCCGGAGACCCAGTACTTC
. | . | TRBJ2-2 | TRBV7-2 | CASSRGGANTGELFF | TGTGCCAGCAGCCGTGGCGGGGCGAACACCGGGGAGCTGTTTTTT
. | TRBD2 | TRBJ2-3 | TRBV2 | CASSERREVDTQYF | TGTGCCAGCAGTGAAAGGCGGGAGGTAGATACGCAGTATTTT
. | TRBD2 | TRBJ2-1 | TRBV24-1 | CATSDSGLAEGGEQFF | TGTGCCACCAGTGATTCGGGACTAGCAGAAGGGGGTGAGCAGTTCTTC
. | . | TRBJ1-1 | TRBV7-2 | CASSLGRGNTEAFF | TGTGCCAGCAGCTTAGGAAGAGGGAACACTGAAGCTTTCTTT
. | . | TRBJ2-4 | TRBV30 | CAWSPLQAGDIQYF | TGTGCCTGGAGTCCTCTCCAGGCCGGGGACATTCAGTACTTC
once | TRBD1 | TRBJ1-4 | TRBV4-1 | CASSRIGTVEKLFF | TGCGCCAGCAGCCGGATCGGGACAGTTGAAAAACTGTTTTTT
. | . | TRBJ2-7 | TRBV5-4 | CASSSRRGGQYF | TGTGCCAGCAGCTCCAGGAGGGGGGGGCAGTACTTC
few | TRBD1 | TRBJ1-6 | TRBV5-1 | CASSLGDRDSPLHF | TGCGCCAGCAGCTTGGGGGACAGGGATTCACCCCTCCACTTT
. | . | TRBJ2-7 | TRBV2 | CASGWAGNYEQYF | TGTGCCAGCGGTTGGGCAGGAAATTACGAGCAGTACTTC
. | . | TRBJ1-4 | TRBV6-5 | CASSYSNSNEKLFF | TGTGCCAGCAGTTACTCGAACAGTAATGAAAAACTGTTTTTT
once | . | TRBJ1-6 | TRBV19 | CASSKWENNSPLHF | TGTGCCAGTAGTAAATGGGAGAATAATTCACCCCTCCACTTT
. | . | TRBJ2-1 | TRBV20-1 | CSARSSVSRIF | TGCAGTGCTAGGTCCAGTGTATCTCGTATCTTC
. | . | TRBJ2-2 | TRBV28 | CASRSPTGRDTGELFF | TGTGCCAGCAGATCTCCTACCGGGCGGGACACCGGGGAGCTGTTTTTT
. | . | TRBJ2-5 | TRBV4-2 | CASSPGTLRETQYF | TGTGCCAGCAGCCCGGGGACTCTGCGAGAGACCCAGTACTTC
few | . | TRBJ2-2 | TRBV19 | CASSTWDLGLFF | TGTGCCAGTAGTACCTGGGACTTAGGGTTGTTTTTT
. | TRBD1 | TRBJ1-2 | TRBV5-6 | CASSPYGQGNYGYTF | TGTGCCAGCAGCCCTTACGGACAGGGCAACTATGGCTACACCTTC
. | . | TRBJ2-3 | TRBV5-6 | CASSLWGGGTDTQYF | TGTGCCAGCAGCTTGTGGGGAGGAGGCACAGATACGCAGTATTTT
. | . | TRBJ2-5 | TRBV7-3 | CASSLRSGQETQYF | TGTGCCAGCAGCTTACGGTCAGGTCAAGAGACCCAGTACTTC
. | . | TRBJ1-5 | TRBV28 | CASSRIQGWQPQHF | TGTGCCAGCAGTCGGATACAGGGATGGCAGCCCCAGCATTTT
. | . | TRBJ1-3 | TRBV18 | CASSPPGELDTIYF | TGTGCCAGCTCACCTCCGGGGGAATTGGACACCATATATTTT
few | . | TRBJ1-1 | TRBV10-2 | CASSEPWGGSTEAFF | TGCGCCAGCAGTGAACCCTGGGGGGGGAGCACTGAAGCTTTCTTT
. | . | TRBJ2-1 | TRBV19 | CASSMVRYNEQFF | TGTGCCAGTAGTATGGTACGGTACAATGAGCAGTTCTTC
few | TRBD2 | TRBJ2-3 | TRBV7-2 | CASSLEWGGDTQYF | TGTGCCAGCAGCTTAGAATGGGGGGGGGATACGCAGTATTTT
few | TRBD2 | TRBJ2-7 | TRBV11-2 | CASSLGLAGYEQYF | TGTGCCAGCAGCTTGGGACTAGCGGGCTACGAGCAGTACTTC
. | . | TRBJ2-5 | TRBV28 | CASGTGTETQYF | TGTGCCAGCGGAACAGGGACGGAGACCCAGTACTTC
. | TRBD1 | TRBJ1-2 | TRBV5-4 | CASSSEQGNGYTF | TGTGCCAGCAGCTCGGAACAGGGGAATGGCTACACCTTC
. | . | TRBJ1-1 | TRBV5-1 | CASSTWGDTEAFF | TGCGCCAGCAGCACTTGGGGCGACACTGAAGCTTTCTTT
. | . | TRBJ2-2 | TRBV9 | CASSVAGSNTGELFF | TGTGCCAGCAGCGTAGCGGGGTCTAACACCGGGGAGCTGTTTTTT
. | . | TRBJ2-2 | TRBV20-1 | CSASRLAVDTGELFF | TGCAGTGCTAGTAGGCTAGCCGTTGACACCGGGGAGCTGTTTTTT
few | . | TRBJ2-5 | TRBV28 | CASSVGRDYQETQYF | TGTGCCAGCAGCGTCGGCAGGGATTACCAAGAGACCCAGTACTTC
. | . | TRBJ1-2 | TRBV6-5 | CASRENGYTF | TGTGCCAGCAGGGAGAACGGCTACACCTTC
. | . | TRBJ2-1 | TRBV6-5 | CASSYSPESSYNEQFF | TGTGCCAGCAGTTACTCCCCAGAAAGCTCCTACAATGAGCAGTTCTTC
few | . | TRBJ2-2 | TRBV9 | CASSVQSGELFF | TGTGCCAGCAGCGTACAGTCCGGGGAGCTGTTTTTT
. | . | TRBJ2-5 | TRBV2 | CASRRDEETQYF | TGTGCCAGCAGGCGGGACGAAGAGACCCAGTACTTC
. | . | TRBJ2-2 | TRBV2 | CASSESSGFTGELFF | TGTGCCAGCAGTGAGTCATCCGGGTTCACCGGGGAGCTGTTTTTT
. | . | TRBJ2-3 | TRBV4-3 | CASSQDRRADTQYF | TGCGCCAGCAGCCAAGATAGGAGGGCAGATACGCAGTATTTT